A selection of T cell receptor beta chains follows, all from one sample in a study of blood T cell repertoires in COVID-19. The data were produced by immunoSEQ multiplex PCR, yet TCRdb's version contains in-frame clones alone and is incomplete. Of 200,000 to 300,000 clones listed, roughly 86% are singletons. Sequencing was performed on PBMCs or T cells enriched from blood (not recorded which). The receptor source for this set is a woman between 35 and 50 years old with acute COVID-19. CDR3s include the opening cysteine and the closing phenylalanine or tryptophan. The listing skips clone size in some rows; elsewhere it reads once, few, many or a size class.

j_call	v_call	clone_size	cdr3_aa
TRBJ2-1	TRBV19	few	CAGGTGDKNEQFF
TRBJ1-2	TRBV3-1/TRBV3-2	once	CASSQEGGYGYTF
TRBJ2-5	TRBV5-1	-	CASSPGSQETQYF
TRBJ2-1	TRBV30	-	CAWSVEGKGRFNEQFF
TRBJ2-7	TRBV5-6	-	CASSRLRTRYEQYF
TRBJ2-1	TRBV5-5	-	CASSLVSGIGYNEQFF
TRBJ2-2	TRBV10-3	-	CAIRTGGRNTGELFF
TRBJ2-2	TRBV2	once	CASRKTSQNTGELFF
TRBJ2-4	TRBV7-2	-	CASSLGLGQAAKNIQYF
TRBJ1-2	TRBV6-5	-	CASSFGQSDGYTF
TRBJ1-6	TRBV11-3	-	CASSLVGGSYNSPLHF
TRBJ2-4	TRBV20-1	-	CSASGDYQGGTKNIQYF
TRBJ2-1	TRBV4-1	-	CASSPGLAGVRGPYNEQFF
TRBJ2-3	TRBV7-9	-	CASSLRRVGTSVTDTQYF
TRBJ1-1	TRBV19	once	CASSIHQGGGANTEAFF
TRBJ1-1	TRBV6-5	-	CASRSVQENTEAFF
TRBJ1-1	TRBV6-5	-	CASNRDTRTNTEAFF
TRBJ2-7	TRBV13	-	CASSFPGLAGGEQYF
TRBJ1-3	TRBV5-1	-	CASSTGLFSGNTIYF
TRBJ2-1	TRBV25-1	-	CASSEYPSGEQFF
TRBJ2-5	TRBV5-1	-	CASSLVPGTETQYF
TRBJ2-5	TRBV2	-	CASRDTTGTSGKGIQETQYF
TRBJ1-2	TRBV6-1	-	CASSEAFTGRGYTF
TRBJ2-1	TRBV13	-	CATIPWGTGNNEQFF
TRBJ2-3	TRBV15	-	CATSRRGPSGTDTQYF
TRBJ2-1	TRBV7-2	-	CASSLVGLAGGNEQFF
TRBJ1-2	TRBV19	-	CASRRSPKNYGYTF
TRBJ2-2	TRBV11-3	-	CASSWTSGNTGELFF